A selection of T cell receptor beta chains follows, all from one sample in a study of cytomegalovirus exposure and HLA in healthy donors. Only in-frame clones appear in the TCRdb table, and some are missing; sequencing was by immunoSEQ multiplex PCR. The table records approximately 270,000 clones, about 80% of them present only once. Material: PBMCs. These receptor sequences come from a girl aged 2 to 10 in good health and CMV-seronegative. Each CDR3 is given without its conserved first and last residue. A D gene is named only where the DNA matches it firmly.

CDR3aa,v_gene,j_gene,d_gene
ASSTSGGDYQETQY,TRBV7-7,TRBJ2-5,NA
ASSRSPALTGGNEQY,TRBV4-2,TRBJ2-7,TRBD1
ASSPAGIRETQY,TRBV4-1,TRBJ2-5,NA
ASSPGVDYNEQF,TRBV6-6,TRBJ2-1,NA
ASSSIQGPQETQY,TRBV7-2,TRBJ2-5,NA
ASSLSTGRSSNTIY,TRBV18,TRBJ1-3,NA
ASSLGTRGGTQY,TRBV5-1,TRBJ2-5,TRBD2
ASRPRGLGETQY,TRBV12-2,TRBJ2-5,NA
ASSRQGANYGYT,TRBV18,TRBJ1-2,TRBD1
ASSPAGQGNGYT,TRBV28,TRBJ1-2,TRBD1
ASSLGSTPYGYT,TRBV5-4,TRBJ1-2,NA
ASSQTGNTEAF,TRBV7-9,TRBJ1-1,NA
ASSFRAGEGDTQY,TRBV9,TRBJ2-3,NA
ASSLTDAGNYEQY,TRBV18,TRBJ2-7,NA
ASIPIGGRPHTEAF,TRBV6-6,TRBJ1-1,NA
ASSAPRTGAISGANVLT,TRBV9,TRBJ2-6,TRBD1
ASTGTGGVGELF,TRBV7-9,TRBJ2-2,TRBD1
ASSFGGRADTQY,TRBV19,TRBJ2-3,TRBD2
ASSQSTAYYVYT,TRBV23-1,TRBJ1-2,NA
ASSLGNRGPPGELF,TRBV5-6,TRBJ2-2,TRBD1
ASSTPRTGTIYEQY,TRBV18,TRBJ2-7,TRBD1